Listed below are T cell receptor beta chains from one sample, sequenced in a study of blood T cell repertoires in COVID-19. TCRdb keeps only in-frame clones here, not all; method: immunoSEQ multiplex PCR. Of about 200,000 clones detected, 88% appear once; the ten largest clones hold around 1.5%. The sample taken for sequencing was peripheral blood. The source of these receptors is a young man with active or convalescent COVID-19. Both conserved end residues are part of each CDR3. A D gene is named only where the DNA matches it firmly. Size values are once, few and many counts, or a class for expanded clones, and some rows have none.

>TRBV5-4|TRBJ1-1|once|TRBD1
CASSGDRWETEAFF
TGTGCCAGCAGCGGGGACAGGTGGGAGACTGAAGCTTTCTTT
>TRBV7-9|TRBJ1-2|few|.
CASSLAGQNTF
TGTGCCAGCAGCTTAGCTGGACAGAACACCTTC
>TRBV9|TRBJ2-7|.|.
CASSVAPRYEQYF
TGTGCCAGCAGCGTAGCCCCTAGGTACGAGCAGTACTTC
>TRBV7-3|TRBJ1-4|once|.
CASSQGKDGEKLFF
TGTGCCAGCAGCCAGGGAAAAGATGGTGAAAAACTGTTTTTT
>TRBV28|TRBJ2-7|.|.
CASSLYRGFGYEQYF
TGTGCCAGCAGTTTATATCGGGGATTCGGCTACGAGCAGTACTTC
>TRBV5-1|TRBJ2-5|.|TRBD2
CASSATGLREETQYF
TGCGCCAGCAGCGCCACGGGACTGCGGGAGGAGACCCAGTACTTC
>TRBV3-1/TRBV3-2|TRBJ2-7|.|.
CASSQEGARDEQYF
TGTGCCAGCAGCCAAGAGGGGGCTAGAGACGAGCAGTACTTC
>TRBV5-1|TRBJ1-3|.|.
CASSPTILSGRGTGNTIYF
TGCGCCAGCAGCCCGACTATCCTATCGGGTCGGGGAACTGGAAACACCATATATTTT
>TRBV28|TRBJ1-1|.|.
CASSFFVMNTEAFF
TGTGCCAGCAGTTTTTTCGTTATGAACACTGAAGCTTTCTTT
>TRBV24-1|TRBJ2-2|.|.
CATSAEVTGELFF
TGTGCCACCAGTGCAGAAGTGACCGGGGAGCTGTTTTTT
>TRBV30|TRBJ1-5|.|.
CAWSVGARQPQHF
TGTGCCTGGAGTGTAGGGGCAAGGCAGCCCCAGCATTTT